One sample yielded the 20 T cell receptor beta chains listed below, sequenced in a study of vaccination and CD4 T cells after COVID-19. These receptors are not linked to any known antigen. Noted treatment: approximately 9-day PBMC culture with coronavirus spike peptide pools or control peptides (ViraFEST assay). Researchers used the Oncomine TCR Beta short-read assay to sequence DNA from cultured CD4+ T cells. From the PCR reads, TCRdb called clonotypes with MiXCR, one entry per CDR3 protein. The sample yields about 18,000 distinct CDR3 sequences, 45% to 65% seen once. Here the sequenced sample was CD4+ T cells from blood, cultured in vitro, taken before SARS-CoV-2 vaccination. Every receptor here comes from a human donor who had recovered from COVID-19.

The chain combines TRBV28 with TRBJ2-7; 7 bases are shared with TRBD2. This CDR3 region has 16 residues. CDR1 MDHEN and CDR2 SYDVKM come from the germline V gene. Germline trimming cut 7 bases from V and 1 base from J; bases unmatched to any gene: 13. This CDR3 is CASNTFRGGASYEQYF. The CDR3 coding sequence is TGTGCCAGCAATACCTTTCGGGGAGGGGCGTCCTACGAGCAGTACTTC.

The chain joins TRBV20-1 to TRBJ2-1, with a weak D call TRBD2 (6 bases). Looked up from germline, CDR1 is DFQATT and CDR2 is SNEGSKA (reference sequence). Trimming stripped 6 bases from V and 5 bases from J, with 17 bases between. This CDR3 comprises 14 residues. The CDR3 sequence: CSARRGLENNEQFF. As DNA, the CDR3 is TGCAGTGCCCGGAGGGGACTCGAAAACAATGAGCAGTTCTTC.

This sequence joins TRBV24-1 and TRBJ2-1; D is possibly TRBD2 (5 bases). Germline loops: CDR1 KGHDR, CDR2 SFDVKD. With 6 bases removed from V and 10 bases from J, the gap between germline ends came to 9 bases. The length of the CDR3 is 11 residues. CDR3 sequence: CATSIGGEQFF. CDR3 DNA sequence: TGTGCCACCAGTATCGGCGGGGAGCAGTTCTTC.

The chain recombines TRBV11-2 with TRBJ2-3, with 12 bases aligning to TRBD2. The germline CDR1 and CDR2 sequences are SGHAT and FQNNGV. The CDR3 extends over 16 amino acids. Trimming at V came to 4 bases and at J to 6 bases, leaving 8 bases not matched to a gene. CDR3 loop: CASSWRLAGDVDTQYF. CDR3 bases: TGTGCCAGCAGCTGGAGACTAGCGGGAGATGTGGATACGCAGTATTTT.

The CDR3 DNA sequence: TGTGCCAGCAGCTTAGAGGGAAGTGATGGTACGCAGTATTTT. It yields the protein CASSLEGSDGTQYF. V gene TRBV7-2 combines with J gene TRBJ2-3; no clear D gene. Per the germline V gene, CDR1 is SGHTA and CDR2 is FQGNSA. The CDR3 has 14 residues. V gave up 1 base and J gave up 8 bases, with 13 bases separating them.

This sequence joins TRBV7-2 and TRBJ2-4; TRBD1 agrees at 10 bases. The CDR3 is 14 amino acids. Germline assignment: CDR1 SGHTA and CDR2 FQGNSA. The trim removed 1 base at V and 8 bases at J, leaving 2 bases unmatched. The DNA for the CDR3 is TGTGCCAGCAGCTTAGGACAGGGGGCGGACATTCAGTACTTC. Amino acids: CASSLGQGADIQYF. The full variable domain, in which reference TRBV7-2 and TRBJ2-4 provide the parts outside the CDR3, is GAGVSQSPSNKVTEKGKDVELRCDPISGHTALYWYRQSLGQGLEFLIYFQGNSAPDKSGLPSDRFSAERTGGSVSTLTIQRTQQEDSAVYLCASSLGQGADIQYFGAGTRLSVL.

This clonotype was counted between two and nine times. The chain joins TRBV7-9 to TRBJ1-5, with a weak D call TRBD1 (5 bases). The ends were cut back, 1 base at V and 5 bases at J, with 9 bases in the middle. The CDR3 contains 14 residues. The germline gives CDR1 SEHNR, CDR2 FQNEAQ (reference sequence). This CDR3 reads CASSLGTGDQPQHF. In DNA form, the CDR3 reads TGTGCCAGCAGCTTAGGGACGGGGGATCAGCCCCAGCATTTT. Full variable domain (missing parts from reference TRBV7-9 and TRBJ1-5): DTGVSQNPRHKITKRGQNVTFRCDPISEHNRLYWYRQTLGQGPEFLTYFQNEAQLEKSRLLSDRFSAERPKGSFSTLEIQRTEQGDSAMYLCASSLGTGDQPQHFGDGTRLSIL.

This sequence joins TRBV6-5 and TRBJ2-7; no firm D call. The V and J ends lost 0 bases and 3 bases respectively, with 9 bases between them. Germline V gives CDR1 MNHEY, CDR2 SVGAGI. The CDR3 is made up of 14 amino acids. DNA for the CDR3: TGTGCCAGCAGTTACTCTGCCAGTCGCTACGAGCAGTACTTC. Its protein is CASSYSASRYEQYF.

This clonotype was counted once. The V call is TRBV4-1, the J call TRBJ2-5, with 11 bases identical to TRBD2. This CDR3 has 17 residues. Germline V lookup: CDR1 MGHRA, CDR2 YSYEKL. After removal of 4 bases from V and 4 bases from J, the junction contained 11 bases not matched to a gene. The CDR3 reads CASSPPLLAGVGETQYF. The CDR3 bases are TGCGCCAGCAGCCCCCCTCTACTAGCGGGAGTTGGAGAGACCCAGTACTTC.

This clonotype came up a few times. CDR3 in DNA: TGTGCCAGCAGTTACTGGGGACAGGGAAAGGAAGAGACCCAGTACTTC. As protein: CASSYWGQGKEETQYF. The chain employs TRBV6-5 and TRBJ2-5, with 9 bases lining up with TRBD1. V shed 1 base, J shed 3 bases, and the junction held 6 bases outside the gene matches. This CDR3 comprises 16 residues. In germline, CDR1 is MNHEY, CDR2 SVGAGI.

The rearrangement uses TRBV7-6 and TRBJ1-4, with TRBD1 as a possible D gene (6 bases). The ends were cut back, 5 bases at V and 0 bases at J, with 7 bases in the middle. The CDR3 sequence is 14 residues long. Germline values: CDR1 SGHVS, CDR2 FNYEAQ. The CDR3 DNA sequence: TGTGCCAGCAGCCGACAGGCAACTAATGAAAAACTGTTTTTT. This encodes CASSRQATNEKLFF.

The chain couples TRBV2 to TRBJ2-1; possibly TRBD1 for D (5 bases). Germline-derived CDR1 and CDR2 are SNHLY and FYNNEI. CDR3 length equals 13 residues. V dropped 4 bases and J dropped 5 bases, with 9 bases sitting between them. The CDR3 DNA reads TGTGCCAGCAGTGGGACACGAGACAATGAGCAGTTCTTC. It is translated as CASSGTRDNEQFF.

The genes are TRBV28 and TRBJ1-3, with TRBD1 matching over 8 bases. Germline trimming cut 5 bases from V and 2 bases from J; bases unmatched to any gene: 8. This CDR3 has 16 residues. In germline, CDR1 is MDHEN, CDR2 SYDVKM. In DNA, the CDR3 is TGTGCCAGCAGTCCCTCGACAGGGGATCCTGGAAACACCATATATTTT. Translating gives CASSPSTGDPGNTIYF.

This chain joins TRBV16 and TRBJ1-2, with D tentatively TRBD1 (5 bases). Germline-derived CDR1 and CDR2 are KGHSY and FQNENV. The CDR3 covers 13 residues. The V and J ends lost 0 bases and 6 bases respectively, with 8 bases between them. As DNA, the CDR3 is TGTGCCAGCAGCCAATCGGGGACGGATGGCTACACCTTC. Protein: CASSQSGTDGYTF.

The chain uses TRBV30 and TRBJ1-2; no reliable D call. CDR1 is GTSNPN and CDR2 is SVGIG in the germline V gene (reference sequence). V was clipped by 4 bases and J by 4 bases, with 10 bases between them. The CDR3 runs 12 residues. CDR3 bases: TGTGCCTGGACCGACACACCCTATGGCTACACCTTC. This encodes CAWTDTPYGYTF.

The chain joins TRBV2 to TRBJ1-2; D ambiguous. The CDR3 totals 20 residues. Trimming removed 2 bases from V and 2 bases from J, with 27 bases in between. The V gene's germline CDR1 is SNHLY and CDR2 FYNNEI. DNA for the CDR3: TGTGCCAGCAGTGAAAAGAAGGTTATGAGTATTAGAGAGTGGAACTATGGCTACACCTTC. It yields the protein CASSEKKVMSIREWNYGYTF. The whole variable domain, remainder taken from reference TRBV2 and TRBJ1-2, is EPEVTQTPSHQVTQMGQEVILRCVPISNHLYFYWYRQILGQKVEFLVSFYNNEISEKSEIFDDQFSVERPDGSNFTLKIRSTKLEDSAMYFCASSEKKVMSIREWNYGYTFGSGTRLTVV.

The chain links TRBV5-1 to TRBJ2-3, with D perhaps TRBD1 (6 bases). The CDR3 has 12 residues. Germline lookup yields CDR1 SGHRS and CDR2 YFSETQ. Deletions cut 7 bases from V and 0 bases from J, with 6 bases between. CDR3 sequence reads: CASGTSTDTQYF. As DNA, the CDR3 is TGCGCCAGCGGGACAAGCACAGATACGCAGTATTTT.

This chain joins TRBV6-1 and TRBJ2-1, with 8 positions matching TRBD1. The CDR3 sequence is 14 residues long. The germline V gene has CDR1 MNHNS and CDR2 SASEGT. Trimming took 5 bases from V and 4 from J; bases not matched to a gene: 4. Here the CDR3 DNA reads TGTGCCAGCAGTACGGGACAGGAGTACAATGAGCAGTTCTTC. It specifies CASSTGQEYNEQFF.

This clonotype was counted a few times. This rearrangement joins TRBV6-1 to TRBJ1-2, with D possibly matching TRBD1 (6 bases). The CDR3 extends over 13 amino acids. Trimming took 6 bases from V and 2 from J, leaving 10 bases between them. CDR1 and CDR2 (germline): MNHNS, SASEGT. This CDR3 reads CASRTTGNYGYTF. The DNA for the CDR3 is TGTGCCAGCAGAACCACAGGGAACTATGGCTACACCTTC.

The chain recombines TRBV15 with TRBJ2-7; D not resolved. Trimming took off 0 bases at V and 10 bases at J, with 13 bases between the two ends. There are 13 residues in the CDR3. Looked up from germline, CDR1 is LNHNV and CDR2 is YYDKDF (reference sequence). CDR3 nucleotides: TGTGCCACCAGCAGAGATTACCCCTCGGACCAGTACTTC. Amino acids: CATSRDYPSDQYF.